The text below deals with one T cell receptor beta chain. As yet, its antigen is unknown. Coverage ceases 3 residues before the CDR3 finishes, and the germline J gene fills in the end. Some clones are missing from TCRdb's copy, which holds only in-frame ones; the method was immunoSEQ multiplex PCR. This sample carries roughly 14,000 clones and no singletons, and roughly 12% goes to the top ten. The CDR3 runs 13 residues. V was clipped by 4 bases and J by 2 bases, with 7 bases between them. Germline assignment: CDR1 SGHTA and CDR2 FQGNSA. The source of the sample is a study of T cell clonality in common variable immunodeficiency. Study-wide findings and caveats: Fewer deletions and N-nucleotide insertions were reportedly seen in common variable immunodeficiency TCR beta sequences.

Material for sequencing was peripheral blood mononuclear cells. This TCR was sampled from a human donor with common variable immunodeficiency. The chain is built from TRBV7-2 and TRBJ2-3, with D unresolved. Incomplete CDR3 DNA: TGTGCCAGCAGCTCCGCCTACACAGATACG. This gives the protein CASSSAYTDT. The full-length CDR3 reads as CASSSAYTDTQYF.